This is a list of T cell receptor beta chains from one sample in a study of T cells in narcolepsy. The repertoire was sequenced with immunoSEQ multiplex PCR; TCRdb's copy has only in-frame clones and lacks some. In the table there are 35,000 or so clones, about 85% of which are singletons. Sequencing was done on a sample of CD45RA- memory CD4+ T cells from PBMCs. The origin of the receptors is a human donor with narcolepsy. Both conserved end residues are part of each CDR3. D genes are given only for firm matches.

CDR3: CASRPGNNEKLFF; V: TRBV7-2; J: TRBJ1-4; D: NA
CDR3: CASSLVSNQPQHF; V: TRBV5-1; J: TRBJ1-5; D: NA
CDR3: CASSLETSGGATYEQYF; V: TRBV5-1; J: TRBJ2-7; D: TRBD2
CDR3: CAWSVDREYEQYF; V: TRBV30; J: NA; D: NA
CDR3: CASSPGPEGGYTF; V: TRBV19; J: TRBJ1-2; D: NA
CDR3: CASTPRRGLEGTEAFF; V: TRBV6-6; J: TRBJ1-1; D: NA
CDR3: CASSEARFGGANYGYTF; V: TRBV2; J: TRBJ1-2; D: NA
CDR3: CASSLGGGEYNEQFF; V: TRBV11-3; J: TRBJ2-1; D: TRBD2
CDR3: CASSSRTENTGELFF; V: TRBV11-2; J: TRBJ2-2; D: NA
CDR3: CASITESSYNSPLHF; V: TRBV28; J: TRBJ1-6; D: NA
CDR3: CASRMGQLGEKLFF; V: TRBV19; J: TRBJ1-4; D: TRBD1
CDR3: CASSLEAQGAGGDDQPQHF; V: TRBV5-1; J: TRBJ1-5; D: TRBD1
CDR3: CASSQDPQGSYGYTF; V: TRBV4-3; J: TRBJ1-2; D: TRBD1
CDR3: CASSQRGGLNEQFF; V: TRBV10-2; J: TRBJ2-1; D: TRBD2
CDR3: CASSQKGGSPLHF; V: TRBV4-3; J: TRBJ1-6; D: NA
CDR3: CASSSATGQGGWTRELFF; V: TRBV28; J: TRBJ2-2; D: TRBD1
CDR3: CASRGGGYTGELFF; V: TRBV28; J: TRBJ2-2; D: TRBD1
CDR3: CASSLAPGSGEQYF; V: TRBV5-1; J: TRBJ2-7; D: NA
CDR3: CASSTPSGQGSYNEQFF; V: TRBV21-1; J: TRBJ2-1; D: NA
CDR3: CASSLEQGVGELFF; V: TRBV7-7; J: TRBJ2-2; D: NA
CDR3: CASTETGGRNSPLHF; V: TRBV5-6; J: TRBJ1-6; D: TRBD1
CDR3: CASSPRQGTNYGYTF; V: TRBV5-1; J: TRBJ1-2; D: TRBD1
CDR3: CASSIGGRRGYEQYF; V: TRBV19; J: NA; D: NA
CDR3: CASSQDQDRSSYNEQFF; V: TRBV4-2; J: TRBJ2-1; D: TRBD1
CDR3: CAISGTDNQPQHF; V: TRBV10-3; J: TRBJ1-5; D: NA
CDR3: CASRQGGGLTYEQYF; V: TRBV28; J: TRBJ2-7; D: TRBD2
CDR3: CASRTSGGEETQYF; V: TRBV7-2; J: TRBJ2-5; D: TRBD2
CDR3: CASSDYRVGETQYF; V: TRBV5-6; J: TRBJ2-5; D: NA
CDR3: CASSYSGTGFTEAFF; V: TRBV6-5; J: TRBJ1-1; D: TRBD1
CDR3: CASSLAGELFF; V: TRBV5-4; J: TRBJ2-2; D: NA
CDR3: CASSEGQGQETQYF; V: TRBV2; J: TRBJ2-5; D: TRBD1
CDR3: CASSFDRGSYEQYF; V: TRBV5-1; J: TRBJ2-7; D: TRBD1